Listed below are T cell receptor beta chains from one sample, sequenced in a study of blood T cells in healthy people across ages. MiXCR was run by TCRdb on the 5' RACE reads, yielding one entry per CDR3 protein. This table has roughly 500,000 distinct CDR3 sequences, about 24% appearing once. These data also formed part of another study, on T cells of mothers and their children.

The sample was blood. These receptor sequences come from a boy aged 10-17 years in good health. The CDR3 runs from the conserved cysteine through the conserved F or W. The D gene is left open where the match is weak. Clone size is shown for a subset of rows, as once, few, many or a class of expanded clone.

clone_size,j_call,v_call,d_call,cdr3_nt,cdr3_aa
.,TRBJ2-2,TRBV24-1,TRBD2,TGTGCCACCAGTGATCCGGCTAGCGGGGTGAACACCGGGGAGCTGTTTTTT,CATSDPASGVNTGELFF
.,TRBJ2-3,TRBV6-5,TRBD2,TGTGCCAGCAGTTTCCTAGCGGGAGAGGCCACGCAGTATTTT,CASSFLAGEATQYF
.,TRBJ1-1,TRBV7-2,TRBD1,TGTGCCAGCAGCCAACTCCGGACAGGGGGAGCTTTCTTT,CASSQLRTGGAFF
many,TRBJ1-6,TRBV13,.,TGTGCCAGCAGGGGGGCGGGGGCGGATAATTCACCCCTCCACTTT,CASRGAGADNSPLHF
few,TRBJ2-7,TRBV4-2,TRBD2,TGTGCCAGCAGCCAAGATCTGGTAATAGCGGGAGGTCCCCCCTACGAGCAGTACTTC,CASSQDLVIAGGPPYEQYF
few,TRBJ2-3,TRBV5-6,.,TGTGCCAGCAGCAAGACAGGTGGGTGGGCAGATACGCAGTATTTT,CASSKTGGWADTQYF
few,TRBJ1-2,TRBV15,.,TGTGCCACCAGCAGAGATGGGACAAACCATGGCTACACCTTC,CATSRDGTNHGYTF
.,TRBJ2-7,TRBV20-1,.,TGCAGTGCGGACGGGTATGCAAGCTCCTACGAGCAGTACTTC,CSADGYASSYEQYF
few,TRBJ2-5,TRBV2,.,TGTGCCAGCAGTGAATCTGGTTATGAGACCCAGTACTTC,CASSESGYETQYF
few,TRBJ2-1,TRBV14,.,TGTGCCAGCAGCCAAGAACGCGTCGGGGAAACCTACAATGAGCAGTTCTTC,CASSQERVGETYNEQFF
few,TRBJ2-2,TRBV15,.,TGTGCCACCAGCGTCGACAGGTTGACCGGGGAGCTGTTTTTT,CATSVDRLTGELFF
.,TRBJ2-1,TRBV24-1,.,TGTGCCACCAGTGATGGGGATGAGCAGTTCTTC,CATSDGDEQFF
few,TRBJ2-7,TRBV20-1,TRBD2,TGCAGTGTCCCGACTAGCGGGAGTTGGTACGAGCAGTACTTC,CSVPTSGSWYEQYF
.,TRBJ2-1,TRBV5-5,.,TGTGCCAGCAGCTTTGGATGGAGTTCGGACAATGAGCAGTTCTTC,CASSFGWSSDNEQFF
.,TRBJ2-1,TRBV29-1,TRBD2,TGCAGCGTTGAACCCCCCCCCGGGGGGTCAAGCTCCTACAATGAGCAGTTCTTC,CSVEPPPGGSSSYNEQFF
many,TRBJ2-3,TRBV7-3,.,TGTGCCAGCAGCCCAGGACTCGTCACAGATACGCAGTATTTT,CASSPGLVTDTQYF
.,TRBJ2-5,TRBV20-1,.,TGCAGTGCTAGAGATCACGCGGGGCCCCTTTGGGAGCAGTACTTC,CSARDHAGPLWEQYF
many,TRBJ1-6,TRBV7-6,.,TGTGCCAGCAGCCCAGACAGTGCCGGGGCTCATTCACCCCTCCACTTT,CASSPDSAGAHSPLHF
.,TRBJ2-5,TRBV19,TRBD1,TGTGCCAGTAGGAGGGGGCTTGAGGAGACCCAGTACTTC,CASRRGLEETQYF
.,TRBJ2-1,TRBV9,.,TGTGCCAGCAGCCCGGGGGATTCTTACAATGAGCAGTTCTTC,CASSPGDSYNEQFF
.,TRBJ1-2,TRBV6-2/TRBV6-3,.,TGTGCCAGCAGTTATGGGACACCAAACGGCTACACCTTC,CASSYGTPNGYTF
.,TRBJ2-1,TRBV6-2/TRBV6-3,.,TGTGCCAGCAGTTACTCGAGGCTAGCAAGGAGCTCCTACAATGAGCAGTTCTTC,CASSYSRLARSSYNEQFF
.,TRBJ1-4,TRBV3-1,.,TGTGCCAGCAGCCAAGGTCTAAAACTGTTTTTT,CASSQGLKLFF
.,TRBJ1-3,TRBV7-9,.,TGTGCCAGCACCTTTCTCCCTGGAAACTGGGGGGTTCGGATATATTTT,CASTFLPGNWGVRIYF
few,TRBJ2-7,TRBV7-9,TRBD1,TGTGCCAGCAGCTTACCATCACTGGGGACAGGGTTCTTCTTC,CASSLPSLGTGFFF
.,TRBJ2-7,TRBV6-1,TRBD1,TGTGCCAGCGGGTATACCGGGACAGTCTCCTACGAGCAGTACTTC,CASGYTGTVSYEQYF
many,TRBJ2-1,TRBV28,TRBD2,TGTGCCAGCAGTTCGGGACTAGCGGGAGAAAATGAGCAGTTCTTC,CASSSGLAGENEQFF
many,TRBJ2-1,TRBV14,.,TGTGCCAGCAGCCCTGTACCCGGACTTGCCTATGTTGAGCAGTTCTTC,CASSPVPGLAYVEQFF
few,TRBJ2-5,TRBV5-8,.,TGTGCCAGCAGCTTGAGACAGATGGGGGTAGAGACCCAGTACTTC,CASSLRQMGVETQYF
.,TRBJ1-4,TRBV27,.,TGTGCCAGCAGTTTCCCTGGACAGCCGAGTTTTTTT,CASSFPGQPSFF
.,TRBJ1-2,TRBV3-1,.,TGTGCCAGCAGCCAAGGATGGGGGAGCGAGGGCTACACCTTC,CASSQGWGSEGYTF
few,TRBJ1-2,TRBV7-7,TRBD1,TGTGCTAGCAGCTTTAGCCGGACAGGGGCGGATGGCTACACCTTC,CASSFSRTGADGYTF
few,TRBJ2-1,TRBV3-1,.,TGTGCCAGCAGCCACGGCCGCGCAAGTGAGCAGTTCTTC,CASSHGRASEQFF
.,TRBJ2-5,TRBV4-3,.,TGCGCCAGCAGCCCAACTACAGGGTTTACCCCAGAGACCCAGTACTTC,CASSPTTGFTPETQYF
.,TRBJ2-3,TRBV5-5,.,TGTGCCAGCAGCTTAGTTGTCTCCCTTCGACAGATCACAGATACGCAGTATTTT,CASSLVVSLRQITDTQYF
few,TRBJ1-4,TRBV7-8,.,TGTGCCAGCAGCTTAGATCTTAAGGGGGTCGGAGAAAAACTGTTTTTT,CASSLDLKGVGEKLFF
.,TRBJ2-3,TRBV9,TRBD2,TGTGCCAGCAGCGGACTAGCGGGGGGGATCACAGATACGCAGTATTTT,CASSGLAGGITDTQYF
.,TRBJ2-1,TRBV7-2,TRBD1,TGTGCCAGCAGCTTAGTGAGGACAGGGGATCAGTTCTTC,CASSLVRTGDQFF
.,TRBJ2-2,TRBV28,.,TGTGCCAGCAGTTTAGTGGCAGGGGCCGGGGAGCTGTTTTTT,CASSLVAGAGELFF
.,TRBJ2-4,TRBV6-2/TRBV6-3,.,TGTGCCAGCAGTAACGGGGAAAACATTCAGTACTTC,CASSNGENIQYF
few,TRBJ2-5,TRBV10-3,.,TGTGCCACCAGCTCCGGGAGCGGGACCCAGTACTTC,CATSSGSGTQYF